The clone carrying this T cell receptor beta chain was seen repeatedly, ten times or more. Described time point: blood at routine non-recurrence follow-up after resection. Whole RNA obtained from tumor, nontumor lung or frozen PBMC underwent sequencing without sorting. The V segment lost 5 bases and the J segment 8 bases; nucleotides outside the gene matches: 9. The length of the CDR3 is 14 residues. From germline, CDR1 is SGHTA and CDR2 FQGNSA. The data derive from a study of spatial heterogeneity in lung cancer. TCRdb reprocessed the 5' RACE reads via MiXCR and lists one record per CDR3 protein. In the table there are some 120,000 distinct CDR3 sequences, about 12% of which are singletons.

The clonotype originates from a male donor with early-stage non-small cell lung cancer. Sequenced here: PBMCs, sampled at follow-up. This chain links TRBV7-2 with TRBJ2-3; TRBD2 matches 8 bases. The CDR3 protein is CASSPGTRRLTQYF. The CDR3, as DNA: TGTGCCAGCAGCCCCGGGACTAGAAGGCTTACGCAGTATTTT.